The present TCR beta chain was sequenced within a study of shared clonotypes between healthy human individuals. The CDR3 spans 15 residues. Germline CDR1 GTSNPN, CDR2 SVGIG (reference sequence). Trimming took off 1 base at V and 0 bases at J, with 10 bases between the two ends. Here immunoSEQ multiplex PCR was the method, and the copy in TCRdb shows in-frame clones only, minus some. Of about 1 million clones in the sample, approximately 76% were seen once. This chain links TRBV30 with TRBJ1-5; D unclear. The receptor was isolated from a man between 18 and 35 years old in good health. Material for sequencing was memory CD4+ T cells sorted from blood. The subset denotes: CD45RA-negative fraction. The CDR3 is CAWSGGSYSNQPQHF. CDR3 coding DNA: TGTGCCTGGAGTGGGGGTTCTTATAGCAATCAGCCCCAGCATTTT.